The TCR beta chain under discussion was sequenced for a study of cytomegalovirus exposure and HLA in healthy donors. Findings of the study overall: Donors were assumed by presence/absence analyses to have roughly uniform sequencing depth. As a later analysis revealed, the rate of TCR association differed by HLA locus, with DRB1 most and HLA-C fewest. According to a later analysis, donors in an Asian-associated ancestry cluster reportedly had fewer N-insertions than the roughly 670-donor mean.

A multiplex PCR was run with 60 Vbeta primers and 13 Jbeta primers. Repertoires were generated with immunoSEQ multiplex PCR, while TCRdb's copy carries only in-frame clones and drops some. The sample records roughly 140,000 clones, approximately 79% being singletons. Of note for this clone: Its specificity is not known.

The sequence came from a male donor in good health and CMV-seronegative. What was sequenced was PBMCs.

CDR3 nucleotide sequence: TGTGCCAGCAGTTACTCAGCAGGGCCCCCTAACAATGAGCAGTTCTTC. Protein sequence: CASSYSAGPPNNEQFF. The V call is TRBV6-6, the J call TRBJ2-1, with D tentatively TRBD1 (5 bases). V was clipped by 0 bases and J by 5 bases, with 14 bases between them. This CDR3 is 16 amino acids long. CDR1 and CDR2 from the germline V gene are MNHNY and SVGAGI (reference sequence).